A selection of T cell receptor beta chains follows, all from one sample in a study of T cells in tumors after PD-1 blockade. The table came from immunoSEQ multiplex PCR; TCRdb's copy has only in-frame clones and leaves some out. Of approximately 6,200 clones listed, around 84% are singletons. Source: PBMCs, taken after anti-PD-1 therapy. Receptors were obtained from a human donor with advanced basal cell or squamous cell carcinoma (not recorded which). Each CDR3 is given with its conserved first and last residue. A D gene is named only where the DNA matches it firmly. Only some rows state a clone size, as once, few, many or a class for expanded clones.

>NA|NA|TRBV12-3/TRBV12-4|TRBJ1-1
TGTGCCAGCAGTCCGGGACGAGGGGGTGAAGCTTTCTTT
CASSPGRGGEAFF
>NA|NA|TRBV14|TRBJ2-7
TGTGCCAGCAGCCAAGTCATGTTTGGGACTTGGAACTACGAGCAGTACTTC
CASSQVMFGTWNYEQYF
>NA|NA|TRBV5-1|TRBJ2-5
TGCGCCAGCAGCTTGGGGGGGGCCAGTGAGACCCAGTACTTC
CASSLGGASETQYF
>NA|NA|TRBV20-1|TRBJ1-2
TGCAGTGCTAGCTGGGGTCGAGGCTACACCTTC
CSASWGRGYTF
>NA|few|TRBV19|TRBJ2-7
TGTGCCAGTAGTATGGGGGTAGGCTCCTACGAGCAGTACTTC
CASSMGVGSYEQYF
>NA|few|TRBV6-2/TRBV6-3|TRBJ2-1
TGTGCCAGCAGTCTTAACAGCGGAACCAGCAATGAGCAGTTCTTC
CASSLNSGTSNEQFF
>TRBD1|NA|TRBV10-3|TRBJ2-7
TGTGCCATCAGTGGACAGGGAGTGGAGCAGTACTTC
CAISGQGVEQYF
>NA|NA|TRBV3-1/TRBV3-2|TRBJ2-1
TGTGCCAGCAGCCAAGAGTGGCAGGGGCAAGGAGAGCAGTTCTTC
CASSQEWQGQGEQFF
>NA|NA|TRBV18|TRBJ2-3
TGTGCCAGCTCATCAGGGTTAGATACGCAGTATTTT
CASSSGLDTQYF
>NA|NA|TRBV7-8|TRBJ1-2
TGTGCCAGCAGCTTAGCTTACTCCACCTATGGCTACACCTTC
CASSLAYSTYGYTF
>NA|NA|TRBV23-1|TRBJ2-5
TGCGCCAGCAGTCTCCAGGAGACCCAGTACTTC
CASSLQETQYF
>NA|NA|TRBV6-2/TRBV6-3|TRBJ1-5
TGTGCCAGCAGTTACTTTGGGGGGCTGGGCAATCAGCCCCAGCATTTT
CASSYFGGLGNQPQHF
>NA|few|TRBV27|TRBJ2-7
TGTGCCAGCAGTTTCCCTGGGGGCGAGCAGTACTTC
CASSFPGGEQYF
>NA|NA|TRBV6-2/TRBV6-3|TRBJ1-5
TGTGCCAGCAGCCCCCTTGCCCAGGGAGGCGGCAATCAGCCCCAGCATTTT
CASSPLAQGGGNQPQHF
>NA|NA|TRBV30|TRBJ1-6
TGTGCCTGGAGTGTAGGGCGGAATTCACCCCTCCACTTT
CAWSVGRNSPLHF
>NA|NA|TRBV9|TRBJ2-3
TGTGCCAGCAGCGTAGGGGGGGAACATACGCAGTATTTT
CASSVGGEHTQYF
>NA|NA|TRBV18|TRBJ2-4
TGTGCCAGCTCACCAGTCGTCCACATTCAGTACTTC
CASSPVVHIQYF
>TRBD1|NA|TRBV7-9|TRBJ1-6
TGTGCCAGCAGCTCGGACAGGGGCGGCTATAATTCACCCCTCCACTTT
CASSSDRGGYNSPLHF
>NA|few|TRBV29-1|TRBJ1-2
TGCAGCGTTGACCCTGACAGTGGACGTCGCTACACCTTC
CSVDPDSGRRYTF
>TRBD2|NA|TRBV10-2|TRBJ2-3
TGCGCCACCTCGCCGGGGGGAACAGATACGCAGTATTTT
CATSPGGTDTQYF
>TRBD1|NA|TRBV7-2|TRBJ2-7
TGTGCCAGCAGCTTAGACGGACAGGGGGTGGCCTACGAGCAGTACTTC
CASSLDGQGVAYEQYF
>TRBD1|NA|TRBV10-2|TRBJ1-2
TGCGCCAGCAGTGCCACCGGGACAGGGGGATACTATGGCTACACCTTC
CASSATGTGGYYGYTF
>NA|few|TRBV6-5|TRBJ1-2
TGTGCCAGCAGTTACAGCCAGAGCTATGGCTACACCTTC
CASSYSQSYGYTF
>TRBD1|NA|TRBV28|TRBJ2-7
TGTGCCAGCAGTCTCCGGGACAGGACTTTTTATTACCCCTACGAGCAGTACTTC
CASSLRDRTFYYPYEQYF
>TRBD1|NA|TRBV6-2/TRBV6-3|TRBJ1-5
TGTGCCAGCAGCTCGACAGGGACCAATCAGCCCCAGCATTTT
CASSSTGTNQPQHF
>TRBD1|NA|TRBV18|TRBJ2-1
TGTGCCAGCTCACCACCCCCAGGACAGGGGGCGAAAAATGAGCAGTTCTTC
CASSPPPGQGAKNEQFF
>NA|NA|TRBV5-5|TRBJ2-7
TGTGCCAGCAGCTCGGGAAGCTCCTACGAGCAGTACTTC
CASSSGSSYEQYF
>NA|NA|TRBV7-2|TRBJ1-2
TGTGCCAGCAGCACCCCGGATAACTATGGCTACACCTTC
CASSTPDNYGYTF
>NA|few|TRBV18|TRBJ2-2
TGTGCCAGCTCACCACAGTGGGGCCGAAATGCCGGGGAGCTGTTTTTT
CASSPQWGRNAGELFF
>NA|few|TRBV14|TRBJ2-7
TGTGCCAGCAGCCAAGGAGGGGGACCCCTCATCCACGAGCAGTACTTC
CASSQGGGPLIHEQYF
>NA|few|TRBV14|TRBJ2-7
TGTGCCAGCAGCCTACTGGCTGACTCCTACGAGCAGTACTTC
CASSLLADSYEQYF
>TRBD1|once|TRBV5-6|TRBJ1-1
TGTGCCAGCAGCGGATGGGACAGGGATTCTGATGAAGCTTTCTTT
CASSGWDRDSDEAFF
>TRBD2|NA|TRBV4-2|TRBJ2-5
TGTGCCAGCAGCCGAAATAGCGGGGTGCCACAAGAGACCCAGTACTTC
CASSRNSGVPQETQYF
>TRBD2|NA|TRBV5-1|TRBJ2-1
TGCGCCAGCAGCTTGTCGCTAGCGGGGGCCGGTGGAGAGCAGTTCTTC
CASSLSLAGAGGEQFF
>TRBD1|NA|TRBV19|TRBJ2-2
TGTGCCAGTCGGACAGGGGAAACAATCGGGGAGCTGTTTTTT
CASRTGETIGELFF
>NA|NA|TRBV4-2|TRBJ1-2
TGTGCCAGCAGCGGCCCCCGGGCAGGGACTAACTATGGCTACACCTTC
CASSGPRAGTNYGYTF
>NA|NA|TRBV6-6|TRBJ1-1
TGTGCCAGCAACCTCAAAGGGGTGAACACTGAAGCTTTCTTT
CASNLKGVNTEAFF
>NA|NA|TRBV19|TRBJ1-4
TGTGCCAGTAGTAACTCAGGGGCAACTAATGAAAAACTGTTTTTT
CASSNSGATNEKLFF
>NA|once|TRBV6-2/TRBV6-3|TRBJ2-5
TGTGCCAGCAGTAAAGGGGTGGCAGGAAATCAAGAGACCCAGTACTTC
CASSKGVAGNQETQYF
>NA|NA|TRBV7-2|TRBJ2-3
TGTGCCAGCAGCTCACCCCCCGGGTCCAAGGGGGTGCAGTATTTT
CASSSPPGSKGVQYF
>NA|NA|TRBV28|TRBJ2-2
TGTGCCAGCAGCAAGACAGTTCTGGAGCTGTTTTTT
CASSKTVLELFF
>TRBD1|NA|TRBV5-1|TRBJ1-6
TGCGCCAGCACCTTACAGGGGAATAATTCACCCCTCCACTTT
CASTLQGNNSPLHF
>TRBD2|NA|TRBV7-6|TRBJ2-5
TGTGCCAGCAGCTCGGGACTAGCGGGGGCTCGTCAAGAGACCCAGTACTTC
CASSSGLAGARQETQYF
>NA|NA|TRBV6-2/TRBV6-3|TRBJ1-2
TGTGCCAGCAGTTGGACAGTACCTTACTATGGCTACACCTTC
CASSWTVPYYGYTF
>NA|NA|TRBV5-8|TRBJ2-2
TGTGCCAGCAGCCACGTGGAGGGTGCGGGGGAGCTGTTTTTT
CASSHVEGAGELFF
>TRBD2|NA|TRBV5-4|TRBJ2-3
TGTGCCAGCAGTCCGGGACTAGCGGGGCACGGGGATACGCAGTATTTT
CASSPGLAGHGDTQYF
>NA|NA|TRBV15|TRBJ1-5
TGTGCCACCAGCAGACAGGAACAAAGCAATCAGCCCCAGCATTTT
CATSRQEQSNQPQHF
>NA|once|TRBV5-4|TRBJ1-4
TGTGCCAGCAGCCAGGACAGTGTTAGTGGAAAACTGTTTTTT
CASSQDSVSGKLFF
>NA|NA|TRBV5-1|TRBJ2-5
TGCGCCAGCAGCTTGGTGATACCCCCGGAGACCCAGTACTTC
CASSLVIPPETQYF